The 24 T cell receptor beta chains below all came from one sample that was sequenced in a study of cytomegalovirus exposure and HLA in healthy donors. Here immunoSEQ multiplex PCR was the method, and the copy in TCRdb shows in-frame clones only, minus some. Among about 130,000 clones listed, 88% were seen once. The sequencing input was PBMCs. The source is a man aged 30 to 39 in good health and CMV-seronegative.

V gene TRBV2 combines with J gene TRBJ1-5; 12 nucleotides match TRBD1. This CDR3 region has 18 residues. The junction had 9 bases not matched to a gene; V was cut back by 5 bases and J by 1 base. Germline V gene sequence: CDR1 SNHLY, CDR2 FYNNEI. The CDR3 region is CASSPTRDRGLSNQPQHF. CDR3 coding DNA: TGTGCCAGCAGTCCTACCCGGGACAGGGGGCTCAGCAATCAGCCCCAGCATTTT.

The CDR3 sequence is CASAVGGSTEAFF. DNA for the CDR3: TGCGCCAGCGCCGTTGGGGGGAGCACTGAAGCTTTCTTT. J is TRBJ1-1 and V is TRBV5-1; a weak D match, TRBD1 (5 bases). Looked up from germline, CDR1 is SGHRS and CDR2 is YFSETQ. The CDR3 runs to 13 residues. V was trimmed by 7 bases and J by 4 bases, leaving 14 bases between them.

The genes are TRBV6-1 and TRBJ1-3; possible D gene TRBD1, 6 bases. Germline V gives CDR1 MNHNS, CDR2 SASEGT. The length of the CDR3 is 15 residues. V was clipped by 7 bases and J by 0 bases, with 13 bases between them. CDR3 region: CASKWQGSSGNTIYF. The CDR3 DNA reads TGTGCCAGCAAATGGCAGGGGAGCTCTGGAAACACCATATATTTT.

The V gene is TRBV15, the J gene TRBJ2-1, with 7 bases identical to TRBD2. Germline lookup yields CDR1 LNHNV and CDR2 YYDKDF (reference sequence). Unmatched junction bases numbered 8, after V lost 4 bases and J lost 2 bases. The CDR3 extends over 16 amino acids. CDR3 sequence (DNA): TGTGCCACCAGCACTGAACTAGCGTCGGCCTACAATGAGCAGTTCTTC. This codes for CATSTELASAYNEQFF.

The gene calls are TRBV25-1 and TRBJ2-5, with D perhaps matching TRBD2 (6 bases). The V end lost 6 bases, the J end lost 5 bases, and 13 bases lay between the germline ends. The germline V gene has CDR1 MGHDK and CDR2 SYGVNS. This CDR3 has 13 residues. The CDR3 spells CASRLAGGETQYF. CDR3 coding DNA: TGTGCCAGCAGGCTAGCAGGAGGGGAGACCCAGTACTTC. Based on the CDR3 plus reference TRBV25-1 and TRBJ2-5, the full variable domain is EADIYQTPRYLVIGTGKKITLECSQTMGHDKMYWYQQDPGMELHLIHYSYGVNSTEKGDLSSESTVSRIRTEHFPLTLESARPSHTSQYLCASRLAGGETQYFGPGTRLLVL.

The CDR3 here is CAWSDPPLTGTQYF. The DNA of the CDR3 is TGTGCCTGGAGTGATCCCCCCCTTACAGGGACCCAGTACTTC. The chain employs TRBV30 and TRBJ2-5; tentative D call: TRBD1 (5 bases). V was cut by 1 base and J by 7 bases, with 16 bases left in between. CDR1 GTSNPN and CDR2 SVGIG come from the germline V gene (reference sequence). The length of the CDR3 is 14 residues.

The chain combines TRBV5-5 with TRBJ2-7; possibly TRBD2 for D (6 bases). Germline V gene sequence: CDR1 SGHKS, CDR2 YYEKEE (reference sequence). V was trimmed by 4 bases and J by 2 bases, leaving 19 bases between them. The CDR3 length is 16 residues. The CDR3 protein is CASSPSVAVLTYEQYF. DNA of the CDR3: TGTGCCAGCAGCCCCTCGGTAGCGGTTCTTACCTACGAGCAGTACTTC. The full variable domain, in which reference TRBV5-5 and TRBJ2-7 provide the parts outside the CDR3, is DAGVTQSPTHLIKTRGQQVTLRCSPISGHKSVSWYQQVLGQGPQFIFQYYEKEERGRGNFPDRFSARQFPNYSSELNVNALLLGDSALYLCASSPSVAVLTYEQYFGPGTRLTVT.

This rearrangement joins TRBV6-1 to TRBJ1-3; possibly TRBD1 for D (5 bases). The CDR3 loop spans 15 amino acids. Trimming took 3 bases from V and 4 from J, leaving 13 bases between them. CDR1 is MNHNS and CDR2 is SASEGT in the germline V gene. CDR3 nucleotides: TGTGCCAGCAGTGAGGGACGACTAGGAGGAAACACCATATATTTT. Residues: CASSEGRLGGNTIYF.

CDR3 loop: CASTDDRVGPYEQYF. The DNA of the CDR3 is TGTGCCAGCACAGACGACAGGGTTGGCCCCTACGAGCAGTACTTC. The gene calls are TRBV6-1 and TRBJ2-7; TRBD1 aligns across 7 bases. The CDR3 has 15 amino acids. J lost 2 bases, V lost 7 bases, and 11 bases had no gene match. Germline CDR1 is MNHNS and CDR2 is SASEGT.

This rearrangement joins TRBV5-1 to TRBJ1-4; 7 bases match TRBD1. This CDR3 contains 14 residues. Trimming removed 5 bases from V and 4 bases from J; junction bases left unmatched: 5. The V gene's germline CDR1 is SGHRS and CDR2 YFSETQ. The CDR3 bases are TGCGCCAGCAGAGTATCAGGGGGTAATGAAAAACTGTTTTTT. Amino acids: CASRVSGGNEKLFF.

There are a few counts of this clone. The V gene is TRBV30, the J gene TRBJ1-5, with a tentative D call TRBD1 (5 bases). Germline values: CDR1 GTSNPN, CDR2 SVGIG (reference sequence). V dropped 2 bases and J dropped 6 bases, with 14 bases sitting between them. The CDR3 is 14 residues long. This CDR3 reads CAWSRGGVGQPQHF. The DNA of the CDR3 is TGTGCCTGGAGTAGGGGAGGGGTAGGTCAGCCCCAGCATTTT.

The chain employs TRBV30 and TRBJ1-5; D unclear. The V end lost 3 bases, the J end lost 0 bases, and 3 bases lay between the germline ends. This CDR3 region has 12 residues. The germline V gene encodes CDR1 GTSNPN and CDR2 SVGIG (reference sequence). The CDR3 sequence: CAWSGSNQPQHF. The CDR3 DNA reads TGTGCCTGGAGCGGTAGCAATCAGCCCCAGCATTTT.

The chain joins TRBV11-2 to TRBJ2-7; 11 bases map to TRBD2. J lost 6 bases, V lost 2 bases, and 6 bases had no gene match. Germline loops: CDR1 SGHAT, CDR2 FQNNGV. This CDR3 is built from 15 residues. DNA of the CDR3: TGTGCCAGCAGCTTATTGGTAGCGGGAGGGCTCGAGCAGTACTTC. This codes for CASSLLVAGGLEQYF.

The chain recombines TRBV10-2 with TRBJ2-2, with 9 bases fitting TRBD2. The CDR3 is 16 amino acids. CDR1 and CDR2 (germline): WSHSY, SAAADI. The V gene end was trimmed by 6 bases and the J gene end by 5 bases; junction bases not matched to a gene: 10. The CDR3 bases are TGCGCCAGCAGAAGTTTGGCGGGAGGGCAAACCGGGGAGCTGTTTTTT. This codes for CASRSLAGGQTGELFF.

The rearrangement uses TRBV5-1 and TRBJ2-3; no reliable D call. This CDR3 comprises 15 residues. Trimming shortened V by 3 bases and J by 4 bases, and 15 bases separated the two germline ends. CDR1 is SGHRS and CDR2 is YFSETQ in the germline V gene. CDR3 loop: CASSSPLLGPDTQYF. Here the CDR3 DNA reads TGCGCCAGCAGCTCCCCTCTGTTGGGCCCAGATACGCAGTATTTT. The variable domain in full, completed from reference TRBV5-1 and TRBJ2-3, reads KAGVTQTPRYLIKTRGQQVTLSCSPISGHRSVSWYQQTPGQGLQFLFEYFSETQRNKGNFPGRFSGRQFSNSRSEMNVSTLELGDSALYLCASSSPLLGPDTQYFGPGTRLTVL.

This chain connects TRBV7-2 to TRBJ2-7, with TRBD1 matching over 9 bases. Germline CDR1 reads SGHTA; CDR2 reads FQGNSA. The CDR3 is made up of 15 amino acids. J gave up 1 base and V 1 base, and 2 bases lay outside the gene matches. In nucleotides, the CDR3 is TGTGCCAGCAGCTTAGAGGGACAGGGTTCCTACGAGCAGTACTTC. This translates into CASSLEGQGSYEQYF. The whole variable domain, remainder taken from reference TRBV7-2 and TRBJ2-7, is GAGVSQSPSNKVTEKGKDVELRCDPISGHTALYWYRQSLGQGLEFLIYFQGNSAPDKSGLPSDRFSAERTGGSVSTLTIQRTQQEDSAVYLCASSLEGQGSYEQYFGPGTRLTVT.

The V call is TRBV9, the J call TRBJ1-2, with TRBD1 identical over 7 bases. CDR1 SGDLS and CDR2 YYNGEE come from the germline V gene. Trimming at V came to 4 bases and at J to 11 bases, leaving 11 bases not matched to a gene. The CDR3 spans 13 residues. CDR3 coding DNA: TGTGCCAGCAGCAAAACGGACAGGTGGGGTTACACCTTC. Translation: CASSKTDRWGYTF.

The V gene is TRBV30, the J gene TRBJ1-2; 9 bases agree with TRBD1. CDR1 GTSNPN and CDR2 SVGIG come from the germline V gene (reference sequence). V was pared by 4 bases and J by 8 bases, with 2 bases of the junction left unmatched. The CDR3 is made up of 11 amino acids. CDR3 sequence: CAWNRGQGYTF. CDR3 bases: TGTGCCTGGAACAGGGGGCAAGGCTACACCTTC.

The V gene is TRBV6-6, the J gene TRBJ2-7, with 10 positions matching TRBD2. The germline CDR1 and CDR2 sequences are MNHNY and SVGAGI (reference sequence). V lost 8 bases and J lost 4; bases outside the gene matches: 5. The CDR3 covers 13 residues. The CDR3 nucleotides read TGTGCCAGCCAGCGGGAGGGCCTTTACGAGCAGTACTTC. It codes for CASQREGLYEQYF.

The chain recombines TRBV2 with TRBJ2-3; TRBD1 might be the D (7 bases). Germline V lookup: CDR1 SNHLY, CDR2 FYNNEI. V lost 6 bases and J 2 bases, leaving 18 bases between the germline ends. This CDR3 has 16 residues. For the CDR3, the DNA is TGTGCCAGCAGAGATAACAGGGGAGGTTCCACAGATACGCAGTATTTT. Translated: CASRDNRGGSTDTQYF. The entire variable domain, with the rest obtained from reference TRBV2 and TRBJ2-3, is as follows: EPEVTQTPSHQVTQMGQEVILRCVPISNHLYFYWYRQILGQKVEFLVSFYNNEISEKSEIFDDQFSVERPDGSNFTLKIRSTKLEDSAMYFCASRDNRGGSTDTQYFGPGTRLTVL.

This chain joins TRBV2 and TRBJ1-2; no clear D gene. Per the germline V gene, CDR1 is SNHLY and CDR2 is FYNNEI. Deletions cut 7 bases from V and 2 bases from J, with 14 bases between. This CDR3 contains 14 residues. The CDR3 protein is CASILSTGNYGYTF. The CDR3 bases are TGTGCCAGCATCCTTAGTACGGGGAACTATGGCTACACCTTC.

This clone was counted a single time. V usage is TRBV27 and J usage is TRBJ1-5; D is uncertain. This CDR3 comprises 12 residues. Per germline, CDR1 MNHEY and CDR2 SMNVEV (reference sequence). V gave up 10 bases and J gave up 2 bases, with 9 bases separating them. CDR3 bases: TGTGCCACGCCCCGAGGCAATCAGCCCCAGCATTTT. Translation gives CATPRGNQPQHF.

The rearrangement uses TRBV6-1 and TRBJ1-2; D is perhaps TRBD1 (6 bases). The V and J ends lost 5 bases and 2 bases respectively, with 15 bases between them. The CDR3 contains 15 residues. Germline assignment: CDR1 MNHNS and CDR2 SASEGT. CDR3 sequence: CASSSLGGGNYGYTF. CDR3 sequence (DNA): TGTGCCAGCAGTTCTCTAGGGGGGGGCAACTATGGCTACACCTTC.

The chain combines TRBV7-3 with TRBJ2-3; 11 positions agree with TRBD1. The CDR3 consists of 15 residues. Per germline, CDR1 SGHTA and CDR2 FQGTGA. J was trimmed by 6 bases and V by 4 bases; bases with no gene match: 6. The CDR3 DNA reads TGTGCCAGCAGCTCCGGGACAGGGGGTTGGGATACGCAGTATTTT. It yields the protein CASSSGTGGWDTQYF.